The clone carrying this T cell receptor beta chain appeared a few times. The sample originates from a study of cytomegalovirus exposure and HLA in healthy donors. About the study: The study's early data release held about 80 million unique TCRs from HLA-typed donors.

Both 60 Vbeta primers and 13 Jbeta primers went into the PCR. Assay used: immunoSEQ multiplex PCR; TCRdb lists only in-frame clones, some missing. Altogether around 150,000 clones are present, around 67% being singletons, with the ten largest covering roughly 4.1%. The sequencing sample was made of PBMCs. This receptor was obtained from a woman between 18 and 29 years old in good health and CMV-seropositive.

Here the CDR3 reads CASGPLNSPLHF. The CDR3 DNA follows: TGTGCCAGCGGCCCCCTCAATTCACCCCTCCACTTT. This chain uses TRBV6-5 with TRBJ1-6; D not resolved. The CDR3 sequence is 12 residues long. V dropped 8 bases and J dropped 7 bases, with 9 bases sitting between them. Germline values: CDR1 MNHEY, CDR2 SVGAGI.